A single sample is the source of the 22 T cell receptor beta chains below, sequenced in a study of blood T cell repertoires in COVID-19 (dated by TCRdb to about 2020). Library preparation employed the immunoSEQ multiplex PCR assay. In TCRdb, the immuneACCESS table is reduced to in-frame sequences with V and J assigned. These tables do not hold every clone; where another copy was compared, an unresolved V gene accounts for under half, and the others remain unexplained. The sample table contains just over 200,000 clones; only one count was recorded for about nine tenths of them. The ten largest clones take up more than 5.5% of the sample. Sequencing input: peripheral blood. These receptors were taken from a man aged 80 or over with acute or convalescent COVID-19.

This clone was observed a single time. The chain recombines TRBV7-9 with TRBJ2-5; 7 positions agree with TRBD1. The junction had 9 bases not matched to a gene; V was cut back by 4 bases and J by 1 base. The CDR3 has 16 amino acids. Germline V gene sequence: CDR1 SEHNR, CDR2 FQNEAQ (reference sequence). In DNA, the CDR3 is TGTGCCAGCAGCTCCTGGGACAGTCCGACCCAAGAGACCCAGTACTTC. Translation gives CASSSWDSPTQETQYF.

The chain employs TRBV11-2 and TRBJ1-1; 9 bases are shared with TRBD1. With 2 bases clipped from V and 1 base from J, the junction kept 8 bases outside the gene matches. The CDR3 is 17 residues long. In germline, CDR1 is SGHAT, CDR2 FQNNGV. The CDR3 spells CASSLRPPGQGNTEAFF. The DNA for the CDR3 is TGTGCCAGCAGCTTACGGCCCCCGGGACAGGGGAACACTGAAGCTTTCTTT.

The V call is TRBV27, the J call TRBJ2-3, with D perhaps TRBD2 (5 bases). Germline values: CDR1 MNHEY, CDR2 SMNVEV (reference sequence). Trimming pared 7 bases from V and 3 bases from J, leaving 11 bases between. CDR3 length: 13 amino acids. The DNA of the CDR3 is TGTGCCAGCACCACCGAGGGAACAGATACGCAGTATTTT. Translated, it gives CASTTEGTDTQYF.

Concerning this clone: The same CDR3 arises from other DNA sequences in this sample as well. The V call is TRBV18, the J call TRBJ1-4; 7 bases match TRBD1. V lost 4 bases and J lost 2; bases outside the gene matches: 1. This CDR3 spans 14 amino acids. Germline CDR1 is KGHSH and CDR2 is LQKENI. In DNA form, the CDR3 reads TGTGCCAGCTCACAGGGGGCGACTAATGAAAAACTGTTTTTT. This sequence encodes CASSQGATNEKLFF.

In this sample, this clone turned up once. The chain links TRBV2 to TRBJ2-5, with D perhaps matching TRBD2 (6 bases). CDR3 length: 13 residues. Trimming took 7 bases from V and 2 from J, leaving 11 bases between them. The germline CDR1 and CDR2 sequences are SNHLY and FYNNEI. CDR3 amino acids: CASTRGTQETQYF. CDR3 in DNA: TGTGCCAGCACTAGAGGGACTCAAGAGACCCAGTACTTC.

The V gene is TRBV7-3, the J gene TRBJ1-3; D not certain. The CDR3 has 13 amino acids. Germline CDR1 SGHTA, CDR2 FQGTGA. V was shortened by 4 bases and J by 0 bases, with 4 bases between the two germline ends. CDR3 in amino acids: CASSSYSGNTIYF. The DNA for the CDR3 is TGTGCCAGCAGCTCCTACTCTGGAAACACCATATATTTT.

CDR3 amino acids: CASSSVQGAVNTEAFF. The CDR3 DNA reads TGCGCCAGCAGCTCCGTACAGGGGGCGGTGAACACTGAAGCTTTCTTT. The J gene is TRBJ1-1, the V gene TRBV5-1; 9 nucleotides match TRBD1. The germline gives CDR1 SGHRS, CDR2 YFSETQ. Germline trimming cut 3 bases from V and 0 bases from J; bases unmatched to any gene: 6. The CDR3 has 16 amino acids.

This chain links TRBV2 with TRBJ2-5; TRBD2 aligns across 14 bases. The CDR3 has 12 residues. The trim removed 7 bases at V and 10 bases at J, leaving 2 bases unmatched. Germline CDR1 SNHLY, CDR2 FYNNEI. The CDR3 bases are TGTGCCAGCAAAGGACTAGCGGGAGGCCAGTACTTC. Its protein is CASKGLAGGQYF.

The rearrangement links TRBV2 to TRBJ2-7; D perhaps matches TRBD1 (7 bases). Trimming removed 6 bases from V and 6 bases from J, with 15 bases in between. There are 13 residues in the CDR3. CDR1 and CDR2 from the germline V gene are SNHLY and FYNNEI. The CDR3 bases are TGTGCCAGCAGGTTCCGGCAGGGGGGCGAGCAGTACTTC. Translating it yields CASRFRQGGEQYF.

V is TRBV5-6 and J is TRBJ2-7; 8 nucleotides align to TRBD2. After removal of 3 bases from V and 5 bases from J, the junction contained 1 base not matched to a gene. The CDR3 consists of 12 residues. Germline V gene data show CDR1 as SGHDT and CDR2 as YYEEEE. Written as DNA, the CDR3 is TGTGCCAGCAGCTGGCGGGGGGACGAGCAGTACTTC. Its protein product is CASSWRGDEQYF.

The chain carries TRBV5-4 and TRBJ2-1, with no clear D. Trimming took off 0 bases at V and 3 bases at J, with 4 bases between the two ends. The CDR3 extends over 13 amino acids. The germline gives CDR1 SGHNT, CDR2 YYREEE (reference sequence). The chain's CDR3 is CASSLDSYNEQFF. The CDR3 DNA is TGTGCCAGCAGCTTGGACAGCTACAATGAGCAGTTCTTC.

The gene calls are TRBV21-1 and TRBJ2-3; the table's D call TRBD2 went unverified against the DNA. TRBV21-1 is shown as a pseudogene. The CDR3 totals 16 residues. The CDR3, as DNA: TGTGCCAGCATCAAGGGGGCTAGCGGGATTGAAGATACGCAGTATTTT. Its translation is CASIKGASGIEDTQYF.

DNA for the CDR3: TGTGCCAGCAGCTTCTTAGCGGAACCAATTAACACCGGGGAGCTGTTTTTT. This gives the protein CASSFLAEPINTGELFF. This chain joins TRBV7-2 and TRBJ2-2, with D possibly TRBD2 on 6 matching bases. The germline CDR1 and CDR2 sequences are SGHTA and FQGNSA. The V and J ends lost 3 bases and 2 bases respectively, with 16 bases between them. The CDR3 is 17 residues long. Supplemented by reference TRBV7-2 and TRBJ2-2, the full variable domain reads GAGVSQSPSNKVTEKGKDVELRCDPISGHTALYWYRQSLGQGLEFLIYFQGNSAPDKSGLPSDRFSAERTGGSVSTLTIQRTQQEDSAVYLCASSFLAEPINTGELFFGEGSRLTVL.

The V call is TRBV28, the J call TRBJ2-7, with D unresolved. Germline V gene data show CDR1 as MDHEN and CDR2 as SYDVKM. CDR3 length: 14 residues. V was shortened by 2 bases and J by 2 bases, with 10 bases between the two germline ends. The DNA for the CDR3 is TGTGCCAGCAGTTTAGGTTCTACCCCCTACGAGCAGTACTTC. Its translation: CASSLGSTPYEQYF.

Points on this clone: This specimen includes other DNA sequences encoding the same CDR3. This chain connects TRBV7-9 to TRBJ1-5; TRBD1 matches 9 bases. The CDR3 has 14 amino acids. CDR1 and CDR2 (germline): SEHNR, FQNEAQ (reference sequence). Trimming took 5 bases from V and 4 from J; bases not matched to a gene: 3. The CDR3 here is CASSPGTGNQPQHF. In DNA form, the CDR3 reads TGTGCCAGCAGCCCGGGGACAGGGAATCAGCCCCAGCATTTT. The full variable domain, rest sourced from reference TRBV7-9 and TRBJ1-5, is DTGVSQNPRHKITKRGQNVTFRCDPISEHNRLYWYRQTLGQGPEFLTYFQNEAQLEKSRLLSDRFSAERPKGSFSTLEIQRTEQGDSAMYLCASSPGTGNQPQHFGDGTRLSIL.

The CDR3 spells CASSVGYGGNQPQHF. The CDR3 nucleotides read TGTGCCAGCAGCGTAGGGTACGGAGGCAATCAGCCCCAGCATTTT. The chain joins TRBV9 to TRBJ1-5; D uncertain. There are 15 residues in the CDR3. The ends were cut back, 0 bases at V and 2 bases at J, with 9 bases in the middle. The germline V gene has CDR1 SGDLS and CDR2 YYNGEE.

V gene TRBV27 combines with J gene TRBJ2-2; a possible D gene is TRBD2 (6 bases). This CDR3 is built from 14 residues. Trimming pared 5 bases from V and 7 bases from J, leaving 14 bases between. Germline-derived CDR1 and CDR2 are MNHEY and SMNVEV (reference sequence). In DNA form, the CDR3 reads TGTGCCAGCAGTGGTACTAGGGAGGTCGGGGAGCTGTTTTTT. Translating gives CASSGTREVGELFF.

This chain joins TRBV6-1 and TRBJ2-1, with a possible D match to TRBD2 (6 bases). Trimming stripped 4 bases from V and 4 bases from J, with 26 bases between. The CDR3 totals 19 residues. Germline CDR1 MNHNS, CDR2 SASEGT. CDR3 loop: CASSGTSLSAGSGYNEQFF. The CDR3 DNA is TGTGCCAGCAGTGGGACGAGCTTGTCCGCTGGTAGCGGTTACAATGAGCAGTTCTTC.

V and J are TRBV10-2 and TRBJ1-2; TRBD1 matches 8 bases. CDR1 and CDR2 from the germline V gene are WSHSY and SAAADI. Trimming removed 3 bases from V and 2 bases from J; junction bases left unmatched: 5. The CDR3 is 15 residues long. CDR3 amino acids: CASSDGQGLNYGYTF. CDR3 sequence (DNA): TGCGCCAGCAGTGACGGACAGGGTCTCAACTATGGCTACACCTTC.

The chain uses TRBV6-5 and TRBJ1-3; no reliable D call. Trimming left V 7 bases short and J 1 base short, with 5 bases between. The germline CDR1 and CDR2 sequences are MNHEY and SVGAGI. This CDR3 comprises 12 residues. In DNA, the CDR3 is TGTGCCAGCACCGGTTCTGGAAACACCATATATTTT. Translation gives CASTGSGNTIYF.

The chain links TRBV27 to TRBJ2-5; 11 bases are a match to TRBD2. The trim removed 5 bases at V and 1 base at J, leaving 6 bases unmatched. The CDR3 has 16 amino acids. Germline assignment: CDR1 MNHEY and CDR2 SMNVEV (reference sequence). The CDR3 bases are TGTGCCAGCAGTCTCTACCTAGCGGGAGGCCAAGAGACCCAGTACTTC. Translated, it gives CASSLYLAGGQETQYF.

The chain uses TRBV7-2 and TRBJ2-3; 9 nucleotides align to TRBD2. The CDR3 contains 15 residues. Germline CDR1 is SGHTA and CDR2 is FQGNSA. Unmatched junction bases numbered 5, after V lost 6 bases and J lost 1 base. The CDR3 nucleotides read TGTGCCAGCAGTTCCGGGACTAGCCGCACAGATACGCAGTATTTT. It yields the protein CASSSGTSRTDTQYF.